This T cell receptor (beta chain) was retrieved from a study of identifying expanded T cells in peripheral blood (dated by TCRdb to about 2019). Broadly, across the study: Technical replicates were generated by sequencing separate aliquots of the same genomic DNA pool, with four replicates compared pairwise. The paper as a whole reports these results and caveats: Approximately 1.2 differentially abundant clones were flagged by the binomial model between technical replicates, whereas about 15 and 18 were flagged over around two weeks and four weeks, respectively. Across all healthy donors, variance in clone template counts between two-week samples was found to increase significantly with total template count. The beta-binomial model significantly reduced the number of clones called differentially abundant and the false-positive rate across all healthy-donor time intervals. The authors expected that biological variance in healthy repertoires might rise further over much longer intervals, such as months to years.

During the collection period, no immune events, such as infections, were documented for the healthy donors. Blood repertoires from healthy donors were used as a training cohort for calibrating time-dependent variance in a beta-binomial model of differential abundance of T-cell clones. There were some ten healthy donors in the training cohort, of whom 3 were female and 7 were male. Donor ages ranged from 29 to 64 years, with an average of 43 years. Obtained from a commercial supplier, whole blood was collected from each healthy donor at three time points set around two weeks apart. For immunosequencing, genomic DNA was extracted from unsorted whole blood. The CDR3 starts with the cysteine, ends with the phenylalanine, and has 15 residues. The CDR3 DNA has 45 bases and is translated from base 1. Ends trimmed: V by 4 bases, J by 3 bases; bases unmatched to a gene: 8. The germline V gene (reference sequence) supplies CDR1 SGHKS and CDR2 YYEKEE.

On this clone itself: The antigen it recognizes is unknown. No base qualities exist here, and no much larger clone lies one base off it.

TCRbeta CDR3 regions were profiled with the immunoSEQ Assay using bias-controlled multiplex PCR amplification of genomic DNA. Per the original workflow: To quantify the absolute abundance of each unique TCRbeta CDR3 region, the sequences were collapsed and filtered. Two models were used to test differential abundance: a binomial model (Fisher-equivalent) and a beta-binomial model that adds time-dependent variance fitted from healthy donors. Any clone with fewer than 5 combined templates was excluded, and a clone was called differentially abundant if its Benjamini-Hochberg FDR was below 0.01. In the beta-binomial model, variance was expressed as a function of the total template count across the two samples, in the form v = (b*log(k)+a)^2. In TCRdb, the immuneACCESS table is reduced to in-frame sequences with V and J assigned. These tables do not hold every clone; where another copy was compared, an unresolved V gene accounts for under half, and the others remain unexplained. V and J calls and clone size come straight from that table; D and trimming were deduced from the DNA. The sample includes about 86,000 clones, with approximately 84% observed a single time. The ten largest clones represent around 4.5% of the sample.

The rearranged segments are TRBV5-5 and TRBJ1-2; 8 bases in between match TRBD1. The origin of this receptor is a person aged 18-70 years in good health. Sequenced: blood. At the DNA level, the sequence is TGTGCCAGCAGCATGAGGACAGGGTCGGACTATGGCTACACCTTC. It encodes CASSMRTGSDYGYTF.